This paragraph covers one T cell receptor beta chain sequence. The data originate from a study of patients and donors after allogeneic stem cell transplantation. Via MiXCR, TCRdb re-called the RT-PCR reads, giving one row per CDR3 protein. In the table there are about 200,000 distinct CDR3 sequences, 38% of which are singletons. The germline V and J ends were trimmed by 2 bases and 6 bases, with 13 bases remaining between them. CDR1 is MGHDK and CDR2 is SYGVNS in the germline V gene. The CDR3 extends over 15 amino acids. The chain joins TRBV25-1 to TRBJ1-4; D is unresolved. The specimen sequenced was blood, either unsorted or a sorted T cell fraction (not recorded which). The receptor's source is a human donor who was either an allogeneic HSCT recipient or a stem cell or donor lymphocyte infusion donor (not recorded which). It is not recorded whose cells these are; they may come from a transplant donor. CDR3 region: CASSETFGRDEKLFF. CDR3 bases: TGTGCCAGCAGTGAAACCTTTGGGAGGGATGAAAAACTGTTTTTT.